The clone carrying this T cell receptor beta chain was counted once. Its antigen is still unknown. The data belong to a study of T cell responses to AZD1222 COVID-19 vaccine. Study-level results: Reportedly, nearly half the spike-specific TCRs target unmutated variant regions. The donor group comprised mostly white British people and more females; the analysis possibly underestimated clonal diversity.

Germline V gene data show CDR1 as SGHKS and CDR2 as YYEKEE (reference sequence). Deletions cut 2 bases from V and 4 bases from J, with 7 bases between. The length of the CDR3 is 14 residues. Measured with immunoSEQ multiplex PCR; TCRdb has only the in-frame clones, and not every one. The data contain some 130,000 clones, around nine tenths of them singletons. The TCR comes from an adult in good health. The chain recombines TRBV5-5 with TRBJ1-6; no firm D call. Sequenced here: peripheral blood, sampled on day 0 of AZD1222 vaccination. The CDR3 spells CASSFWRYNSPLHF. The CDR3 coding sequence is TGTGCCAGCAGCTTCTGGCGGTATAATTCACCCCTCCACTTT.